This TCR beta chain is from a study of T cells in Graves' hyperthyroidism and ophthalmopathy. General study points: In the blood, most expanded thyroid clonotypes above 0.001 appeared as well.

The CDR3 loop spans 14 amino acids. V lost 1 base to trimming and J lost 6 bases; unmatched junction nucleotides: 1. CDR1 is KGHDR and CDR2 is SFDVKD in the germline V gene. There were TCR beta CDR3 regions amplified from RNA transcripts. First-round RT-PCR of the TCR CDR3 relied on the HTBI primer set. TCRdb re-called the multiplex PCR reads with MiXCR, one entry per CDR3 protein. The sample lists hundreds of thousands of distinct CDR3 sequences, around a fifth occurring once. Disease lasting under 3 months, a NOSPECS grade of at least 4, and a Clinical Activity Score of at least 3 were features of the ophthalmopathy patients. Diagnoses used clinical symptoms, serum thyroxine and TRAb, thyroid ultrasound and orbital computed tomography. PBMCs were collected from a roughly 9.7 ml volume of fresh peripheral blood. In this sample, this clonotype turned up a few times. What it binds is unknown.

The V call is TRBV24-1, the J call TRBJ2-3, with TRBD2 identical over 9 bases. The TCR was taken from a woman in her 70s with Graves' ophthalmopathy. The sequenced sample consisted of blood. Here the CDR3 reads CATSDFAGGDTQYF. Written as DNA, the CDR3 is TGTGCCACCAGTGATTTTGCGGGAGGGGATACGCAGTATTTT.